The 8 T cell receptor beta chains in this list originate from one sample, sequenced in a study of cytomegalovirus exposure and HLA in healthy donors. With 60 Vbeta and 13 Jbeta primers, the PCR was carried out. Produced via immunoSEQ multiplex PCR; TCRdb's table is partial and in-frame only. The sample has 110,000 to 150,000 clones. The source material was PBMCs. All receptors come from a man between 40 and 49 years old in good health and CMV-seronegative.

This chain uses TRBV19 with TRBJ2-7, with TRBD1 matching over 8 bases. The CDR3 runs 14 residues. V trimming: 6 bases; J trimming: 0 bases; junction bases outside the gene matches: 4. The germline CDR1 and CDR2 sequences are LNHDA and SQIVND (reference sequence). Here the CDR3 reads CASRRDRSSYEQYF. The CDR3 nucleotides are TGTGCCAGTAGACGGGACAGGTCCTCCTACGAGCAGTACTTC.

The CDR3 spells CASSQAAAGYEQYF. CDR3 bases: TGCGCCAGCAGCCAAGCCGCCGCGGGGTACGAGCAGTACTTC. The chain has TRBV4-3 and TRBJ2-7, with D perhaps matching TRBD2 (6 bases). Germline V gives CDR1 LGHNA, CDR2 YSLEER. The CDR3 has 14 residues. With 1 base removed from V and 4 bases from J, the gap between germline ends came to 11 bases.

This rearrangement joins TRBV19 to TRBJ2-7; no clear D gene. CDR3 length equals 13 residues. Germline CDR1 LNHDA, CDR2 SQIVND (reference sequence). The ends were cut back, 2 bases at V and 0 bases at J, with 5 bases in the middle. CDR3 sequence (DNA): TGTGCCAGTAGTATATCCGGCTCCTACGAGCAGTACTTC. Its translation is CASSISGSYEQYF.

The chain uses TRBV5-4 and TRBJ1-4; 10 bases are a match to TRBD1. The CDR3 extends over 17 amino acids. Germline assignment: CDR1 SGHNT and CDR2 YYREEE (reference sequence). With 3 bases clipped from V and 3 bases from J, the junction kept 8 bases outside the gene matches. The CDR3 here is CASSSGRDRGSNEKLFF. The CDR3 coding sequence is TGTGCCAGCAGCTCAGGGCGGGACAGGGGATCTAATGAAAAACTGTTTTTT.

The chain joins TRBV11-2 to TRBJ2-2, with D tentatively TRBD2 (6 bases). This CDR3 is 17 amino acids long. Germline V lookup: CDR1 SGHAT, CDR2 FQNNGV. The V and J ends lost 2 bases and 2 bases respectively, with 15 bases between them. CDR3 in amino acids: CASSLFRGTPNTGELFF. The CDR3 DNA sequence: TGTGCCAGCAGCTTATTCCGGGGGACCCCTAACACCGGGGAGCTGTTTTTT.

The chain links TRBV7-2 to TRBJ2-7, with 8 bases fitting TRBD2. Germline-derived CDR1 and CDR2 are SGHTA and FQGNSA. CDR3 length equals 16 residues. V trimming: 5 bases; J trimming: 3 bases; junction bases outside the gene matches: 12. The CDR3 here is CASSPLSGVSLYEQYF. CDR3 DNA sequence: TGTGCCAGCAGCCCGCTTAGCGGGGTCTCTCTCTACGAGCAGTACTTC.

This chain joins TRBV6-6 and TRBJ2-1; TRBD2 matches at 9 bases. The CDR3 runs 13 residues. Germline V gene lookup returns CDR1 MNHNY and CDR2 SVGAGI (reference sequence). The junction had 7 bases not matched to a gene; V was cut back by 10 bases and J by 6 bases. The CDR3 loop is CATYAGLANEQFF. Here the CDR3 DNA reads TGTGCCACCTACGCGGGACTAGCCAATGAGCAGTTCTTC.

This rearrangement joins TRBV10-2 to TRBJ2-7; weak D call: TRBD2 (6 bases). The CDR3 is 15 amino acids. CDR1 is WSHSY, CDR2 SAAADI, per germline. Deletions cut 8 bases from V and 2 bases from J, with 19 bases between. The CDR3 here is CASETGAGATYEQYF. Here the CDR3 DNA reads TGCGCCAGCGAGACGGGAGCGGGCGCGACCTACGAGCAGTACTTC.